The entry below gives a single T cell receptor (beta chain) sequence along with its context. The record originates from a study of blood T cell repertoires in COVID-19. Study in general: There were acute and convalescent COVID-19 samples, and they came from the United States, Italy and Spain.

Assay: immunoSEQ multiplex PCR; the TCRdb copy retains only in-frame clones and omits some. The repertoire includes more than 140,000 clones, around 88% of them detected once, and approximately 1.5% sits in the top ten. Trimming shortened V by 6 bases and J by 0 bases, and 14 bases separated the two germline ends. In germline, CDR1 is MNHEY, CDR2 SVGAGI. The CDR3 has 15 residues. The chain carries TRBV6-5 and TRBJ1-2; D not resolved. The TCR comes from a woman aged 55-75 years with acute or convalescent COVID-19. Sequencing was performed on peripheral blood. The CDR3 sequence: CASSVRAEPNYGYTF. The CDR3 DNA follows: TGTGCCAGCAGCGTGAGGGCCGAGCCTAACTATGGCTACACCTTC.